Following are 12 T cell receptor beta chains from one sample sequenced in a study of blood T cell repertoires in COVID-19. Using immunoSEQ multiplex PCR, the repertoire was profiled, and TCRdb retains in-frame clones only, with some absent. The repertoire holds under 450,000 clones, with 75% to 90% as singletons. What was sequenced was peripheral blood. These receptors were taken from a woman in her 40s with COVID-19, enrolled during active disease.

CDR3 DNA: TGTGCCAGCAGTTTAACACCAGGGAACTATGGCTACACCTTC. The encoded protein is CASSLTPGNYGYTF. The J gene is TRBJ1-2, the V gene TRBV28; perhaps TRBD1 as D (5 bases). Germline V gene data show CDR1 as MDHEN and CDR2 as SYDVKM. The V end was cut by 2 bases, the J end by 2 bases, with 9 bases between. This CDR3 comprises 14 residues.

This sequence joins TRBV2 and TRBJ2-5; 14 bases fit TRBD2. CDR1 and CDR2 (germline): SNHLY, FYNNEI. Trimming took 6 bases from V and 5 from J; bases not matched to a gene: 5. This CDR3 comprises 15 residues. The CDR3 spells CASSGTSGSLETQYF. The DNA of the CDR3 is TGTGCCAGCAGCGGGACTAGCGGGAGTTTGGAGACCCAGTACTTC.

The V gene is TRBV19, the J gene TRBJ1-2, with TRBD1 identical over 10 bases. Unmatched junction bases numbered 3, after V lost 5 bases and J lost 0 bases. The CDR3 length is 15 residues. Germline V gene lookup returns CDR1 LNHDA and CDR2 SQIVND (reference sequence). The DNA of the CDR3 is TGTGCCAGTAGTCTGGGACAGGGGCCTAACTATGGCTACACCTTC. The encoded protein is CASSLGQGPNYGYTF.

This clone appeared a few times. V and J are TRBV15 and TRBJ2-3, with 9 positions matching TRBD1. This CDR3 has 14 amino acids. The trim removed 4 bases at V and 6 bases at J, leaving 5 bases unmatched. The germline V gene encodes CDR1 LNHNV and CDR2 YYDKDF (reference sequence). CDR3 coding DNA: TGTGCCACCAGCACCCGACAGGGGGACGATACGCAGTATTTT. Translation: CATSTRQGDDTQYF.

The rearrangement joins TRBV9 to TRBJ2-2, with D perhaps TRBD2 (5 bases). CDR1 and CDR2 (germline): SGDLS, YYNGEE. This CDR3 has 13 amino acids. V was shortened by 3 bases and J by 6 bases, with 9 bases between the two germline ends. This CDR3 is CASSAQLAGELFF. For the CDR3, the DNA is TGTGCCAGCAGCGCCCAACTAGCCGGGGAGCTGTTTTTT.

Written as DNA, the CDR3 is TGTGCCAGTAGAAGCGGGGTTAGTCCCGATACGCAGTATTTT. This sequence encodes CASRSGVSPDTQYF. V and J are TRBV19 and TRBJ2-3; 7 positions agree with TRBD2. The CDR3 length is 14 residues. Trimming took 6 bases from V and 6 from J; bases not matched to a gene: 9. In germline, CDR1 is LNHDA, CDR2 SQIVND (reference sequence). Drawing the rest from reference TRBV19 and TRBJ2-3, the complete variable domain is DGGITQSPKYLFRKEGQNVTLSCEQNLNHDAMYWYRQDPGQGLRLIYYSQIVNDFQKGDIAEGYSVSREKKESFPLTVTSAQKNPTAFYLCASRSGVSPDTQYFGPGTRLTVL.

This chain links TRBV9 with TRBJ2-7; the match to TRBD1 covers 8 bases. Germline loops: CDR1 SGDLS, CDR2 YYNGEE. There are 17 residues in the CDR3. The trim removed 1 base at V and 3 bases at J, leaving 12 bases unmatched. The CDR3 bases are TGTGCCAGCAGCGTACAACCCTCGACAGGGGCCCTCTACGAGCAGTACTTC. Its translation: CASSVQPSTGALYEQYF.

This chain links TRBV6-1 with TRBJ2-5, with D tentatively TRBD2 (6 bases). CDR1 MNHNS and CDR2 SASEGT come from the germline V gene. This CDR3 is 15 amino acids long. V dropped 1 base and J dropped 1 base, with 10 bases sitting between them. The CDR3 loop reads CASSEGWGVQETQYF. The CDR3 region has the DNA TGTGCCAGCAGTGAAGGCTGGGGGGTCCAAGAGACCCAGTACTTC.

CDR3 DNA: TGCAGCGTCGTGGGTGACAGAAGTACAGAATTTGGAAACACCATATATTTT. Its protein is CSVVGDRSTEFGNTIYF. This rearrangement joins TRBV29-1 to TRBJ1-3; possible D gene TRBD1, 5 bases. Germline V gene data show CDR1 as SQVTM and CDR2 as ANQGSEA. The CDR3 has 17 amino acids. Trimming left V 6 bases short and J 3 bases short, with 24 bases between.

The chain employs TRBV19 and TRBJ1-1; D gene uncertain. CDR1 is LNHDA, CDR2 SQIVND, per germline (reference sequence). V lost 10 bases to trimming and J lost 1 base, with 13 bases between them. The CDR3 is 13 amino acids. CDR3 region: CATSPPGNTEAFF. The CDR3, as DNA: TGTGCCACCTCTCCTCCGGGGAACACTGAAGCTTTCTTT.

The rearrangement joins TRBV7-2 to TRBJ2-1; TRBD2 aligns across 13 bases. This CDR3 comprises 16 residues. From germline, CDR1 is SGHTA and CDR2 FQGNSA. V lost 5 bases and J lost 3; bases outside the gene matches: 4. Here the CDR3 DNA reads TGTGCCAGCAGCCCTGGACTAGCGGGGGTCTACAATGAGCAGTTCTTC. Its translation is CASSPGLAGVYNEQFF.

The chain employs TRBV2 and TRBJ2-7; perhaps TRBD2 as D (7 bases). Trimming removed 4 bases at V and 0 bases at J, with 10 bases between. The CDR3 loop spans 14 amino acids. Germline V gene sequence: CDR1 SNHLY, CDR2 FYNNEI. CDR3 in amino acids: CASSVGGASYEQYF. The DNA for the CDR3 is TGTGCCAGCAGTGTAGGGGGGGCCTCCTACGAGCAGTACTTC.